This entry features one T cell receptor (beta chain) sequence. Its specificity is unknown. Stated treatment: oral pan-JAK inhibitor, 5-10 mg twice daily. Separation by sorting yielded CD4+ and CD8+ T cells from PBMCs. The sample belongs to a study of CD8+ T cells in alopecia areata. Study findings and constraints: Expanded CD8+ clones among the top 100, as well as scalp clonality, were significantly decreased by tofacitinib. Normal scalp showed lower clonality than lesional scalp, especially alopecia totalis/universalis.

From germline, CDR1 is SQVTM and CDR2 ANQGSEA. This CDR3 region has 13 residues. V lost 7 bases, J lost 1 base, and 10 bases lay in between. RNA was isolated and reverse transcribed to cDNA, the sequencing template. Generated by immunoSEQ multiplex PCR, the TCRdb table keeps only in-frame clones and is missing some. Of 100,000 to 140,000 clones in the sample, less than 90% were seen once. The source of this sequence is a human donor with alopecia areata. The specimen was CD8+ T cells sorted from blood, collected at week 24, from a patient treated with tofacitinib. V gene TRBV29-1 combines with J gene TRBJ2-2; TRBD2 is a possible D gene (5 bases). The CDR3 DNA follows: TGCAGCGCTAGCTGGGAGAACACCGGGGAGCTGTTTTTT. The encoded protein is CSASWENTGELFF.